This TCR beta chain originates from a study of T-cell memory formation after mild COVID-19. General observations from the study: Clones from the second wave (peaking day 37) had unconfirmed SARS-CoV-2 specificity. Some clones that responded were present in memory (sampled pre-infection), which suggests cross-reactive memory joined.

The CDR3 length is 14 residues. Germline-derived CDR1 and CDR2 are SGHTA and FQGNSA. V dropped 2 bases and J dropped 7 bases, with 11 bases sitting between them. This clonotype came up a few times. Its antigen is not known. With constant-segment primers, 5'RACE yielded cDNA libraries of TCR alpha and TCR beta that carried sample barcodes and UMIs. From the 5' RACE reads, TCRdb called clonotypes with MiXCR, one entry per CDR3 protein. The sample has approximately 340,000 distinct CDR3 sequences, 15% to 20% seen once. V gene TRBV7-2 combines with J gene TRBJ1-4, with D perhaps TRBD1 (6 bases). Input material: PBMCs or a T cell subset sorted from them (not recorded which). The clonotype comes from a man aged 18 to 30 who had mild COVID-19 (a few samples of this study predate the infection). Cell type and time point are not known. In nucleotides, the CDR3 is TGTGCCAGCAGCTTAACGACAGGTGCTGAAAAACTGTTTTTT. Residues: CASSLTTGAEKLFF.